This T cell receptor (beta chain) appears in the sequencing data of a study of T cells in Graves' hyperthyroidism and ophthalmopathy. The CDR3 is 16 amino acids. The J segment lost 2 bases and the V segment lost 6 bases, leaving 11 bases of the junction unmatched. In germline, CDR1 is DFQATT, CDR2 SNEGSKA (reference sequence). This clonotype was recorded at least ten times. When ophthalmopathy did not progress within 18 months, Graves' hyperthyroidism was considered stable. Researchers amplified the TCR beta CDR3 regions from RNA transcripts. The TCR CDR3 was amplified in a first-round RT-PCR using the HTBI primer set. MiXCR was run by TCRdb on the multiplex PCR reads, yielding one entry per CDR3 protein. The sample yields roughly 380,000 distinct CDR3 sequences, roughly 13% seen once.

V is TRBV20-1 and J is TRBJ2-2, with 8 bases identical to TRBD1. The origin of this receptor is a young woman with Graves' hyperthyroidism. Input material: blood. The CDR3 here is CSASGQGAFNTGELFF. In nucleotides, the CDR3 is TGCAGTGCAAGTGGGCAGGGGGCCTTCAACACCGGGGAGCTGTTTTTT.